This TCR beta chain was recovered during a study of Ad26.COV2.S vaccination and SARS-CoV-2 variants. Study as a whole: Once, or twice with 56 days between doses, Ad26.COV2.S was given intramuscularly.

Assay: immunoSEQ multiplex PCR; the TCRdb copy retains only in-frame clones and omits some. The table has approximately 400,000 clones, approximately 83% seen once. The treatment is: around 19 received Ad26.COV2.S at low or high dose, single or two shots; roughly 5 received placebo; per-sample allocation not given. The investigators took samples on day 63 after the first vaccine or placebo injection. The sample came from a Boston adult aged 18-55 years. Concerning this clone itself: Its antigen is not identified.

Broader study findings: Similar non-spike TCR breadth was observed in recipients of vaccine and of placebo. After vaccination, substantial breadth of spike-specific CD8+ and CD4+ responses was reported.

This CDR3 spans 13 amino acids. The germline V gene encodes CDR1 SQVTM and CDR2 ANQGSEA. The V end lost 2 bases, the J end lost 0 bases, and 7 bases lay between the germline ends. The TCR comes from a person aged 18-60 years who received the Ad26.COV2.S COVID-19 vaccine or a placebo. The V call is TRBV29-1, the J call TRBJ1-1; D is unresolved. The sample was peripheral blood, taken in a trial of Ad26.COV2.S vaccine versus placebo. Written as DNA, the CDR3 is TGCAGCGTTGAACGGGTCATGAACACTGAAGCTTTCTTT. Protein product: CSVERVMNTEAFF.